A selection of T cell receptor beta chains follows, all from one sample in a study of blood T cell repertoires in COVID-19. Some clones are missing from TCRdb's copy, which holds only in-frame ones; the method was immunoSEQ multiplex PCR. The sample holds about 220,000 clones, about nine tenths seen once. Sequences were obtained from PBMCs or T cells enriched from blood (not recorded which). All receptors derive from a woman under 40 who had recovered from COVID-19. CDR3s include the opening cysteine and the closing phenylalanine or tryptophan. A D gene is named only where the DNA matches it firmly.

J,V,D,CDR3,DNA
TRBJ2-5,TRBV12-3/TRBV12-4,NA,CASSPTDGETQYF,TGTGCCAGCAGCCCCACAGATGGAGAGACCCAGTACTTC
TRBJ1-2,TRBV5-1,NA,CASSLFFNYGYTF,TGCGCCAGCAGCTTGTTCTTTAACTATGGCTACACCTTC
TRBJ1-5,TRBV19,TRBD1,CASSRATGRNQPQHF,TGTGCCAGTAGTAGAGCGACAGGGAGGAATCAGCCCCAGCATTTT
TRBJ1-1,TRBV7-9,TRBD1,CASSIGTGKGELEAFF,TGTGCCAGCAGCATTGGGACAGGGAAAGGTGAACTTGAAGCTTTCTTT
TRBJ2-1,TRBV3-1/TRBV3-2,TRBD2,CASSQDARRLAGSIYNEQFF,TGTGCCAGCAGCCAAGATGCCCGAAGACTAGCGGGAAGCATATACAATGAGCAGTTCTTC
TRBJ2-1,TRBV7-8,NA,CASSNRDSSYNEQFF,TGTGCCAGCAGCAACCGGGACTCCTCCTACAATGAGCAGTTCTTC
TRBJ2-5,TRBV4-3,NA,CASSHTGQETQYF,TGCGCCAGCAGCCACACCGGACAGGAGACCCAGTACTTC
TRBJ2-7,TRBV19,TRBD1,CASKDRGGSYEQYF,TGTGCCAGCAAGGACAGGGGAGGCTCCTACGAGCAGTACTTC
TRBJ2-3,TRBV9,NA,CASSVGAGTDTQYF,TGTGCCAGCAGCGTAGGGGCGGGGACAGATACGCAGTATTTT
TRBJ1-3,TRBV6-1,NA,CASSWPGQGNTIYF,TGTGCCAGCAGTTGGCCAGGGCAGGGAAACACCATATATTTT
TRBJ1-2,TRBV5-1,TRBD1,CASSLRGVTAGGYGYTF,TGCGCCAGCAGCTTGCGGGGCGTTACGGCAGGGGGGTATGGCTACACCTTC
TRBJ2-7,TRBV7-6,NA,CASSPEAGELYEQYF,TGTGCCAGCAGCCCCGAGGCAGGGGAGCTCTACGAGCAGTACTTC
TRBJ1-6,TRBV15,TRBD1,CATSREKGQGTNSPLHF,TGTGCCACCAGCAGAGAAAAGGGACAGGGGACTAATTCACCCCTCCACTTT
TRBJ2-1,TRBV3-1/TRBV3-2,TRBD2,CASSLSGGAAPFF,TGTGCCAGCAGCCTTAGCGGGGGGGCCGCCCCGTTCTTC
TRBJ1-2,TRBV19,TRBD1,CASTPTGQSYGYTF,TGTGCCAGTACCCCAACGGGACAGTCCTATGGCTACACCTTC